The 2 T cell receptor beta chains below were found in one sample sequenced in a study of PD-1 blockade in classical Hodgkin lymphoma. Sequencing used immunoSEQ multiplex PCR; TCRdb keeps in-frame clones, though not all of them. Found here are some 19,000 clones, about 80% of them singletons; the top ten hold roughly 40%. Following autologous stem cell transplantation, relapse occurred in every patient, and exposure to brentuximab vedotin varied. The sample was peripheral blood mononuclear cells (PBMCs), taken before the second cycle of nivolumab. The receptors shown here come from a human donor with classical Hodgkin lymphoma.

V is TRBV11-2 and J is TRBJ2-7; no clear D gene. Germline V gene data show CDR1 as SGHAT and CDR2 as FQNNGV. The CDR3 totals 12 residues. Trimming removed 5 bases from V and 2 bases from J, with 7 bases in between. The chain's CDR3 is CASSGRTYEQYF. The DNA for the CDR3 is TGTGCCAGCAGCGGCAGGACCTACGAGCAGTACTTC.

The chain joins TRBV6-5 to TRBJ2-7; no firm D call. This CDR3 is built from 11 residues. Germline V gene data show CDR1 as MNHEY and CDR2 as SVGAGI. V was shortened by 4 bases and J by 5 bases, with 6 bases between the two germline ends. This chain's CDR3 is CASSSAHEQYF. The CDR3 coding sequence is TGTGCCAGCAGTTCGGCGCACGAGCAGTACTTC.